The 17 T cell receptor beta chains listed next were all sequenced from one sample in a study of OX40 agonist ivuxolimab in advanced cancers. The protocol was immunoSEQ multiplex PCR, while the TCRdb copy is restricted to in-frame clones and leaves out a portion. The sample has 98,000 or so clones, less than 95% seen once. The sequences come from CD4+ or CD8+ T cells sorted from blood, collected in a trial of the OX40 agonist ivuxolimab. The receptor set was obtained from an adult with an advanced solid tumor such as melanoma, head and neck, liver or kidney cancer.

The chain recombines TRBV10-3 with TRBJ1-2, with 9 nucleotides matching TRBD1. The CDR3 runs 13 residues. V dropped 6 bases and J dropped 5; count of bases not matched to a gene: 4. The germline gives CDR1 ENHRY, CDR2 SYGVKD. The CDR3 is CAISRTGEYGYTF. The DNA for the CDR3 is TGTGCCATCAGCCGGACAGGGGAGTATGGCTACACCTTC.

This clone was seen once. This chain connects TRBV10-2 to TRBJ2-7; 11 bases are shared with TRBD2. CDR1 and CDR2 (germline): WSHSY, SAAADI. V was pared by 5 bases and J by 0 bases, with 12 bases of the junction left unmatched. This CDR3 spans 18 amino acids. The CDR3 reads CASSNPLGTSGSSYEQYF. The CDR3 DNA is TGCGCCAGCAGTAACCCTCTGGGAACTAGCGGGAGCTCCTACGAGCAGTACTTC.

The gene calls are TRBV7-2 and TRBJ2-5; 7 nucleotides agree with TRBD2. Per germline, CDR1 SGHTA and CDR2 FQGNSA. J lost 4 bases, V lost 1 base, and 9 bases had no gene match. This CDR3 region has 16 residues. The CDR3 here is CASSLVGLVITETQYF. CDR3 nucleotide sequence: TGTGCCAGCAGCTTAGTCGGACTAGTGATAACAGAGACCCAGTACTTC. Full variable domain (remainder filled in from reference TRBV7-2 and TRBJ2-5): GAGVSQSPSNKVTEKGKDVELRCDPISGHTALYWYRQSLGQGLEFLIYFQGNSAPDKSGLPSDRFSAERTGGSVSTLTIQRTQQEDSAVYLCASSLVGLVITETQYFGPGTRLLVL.

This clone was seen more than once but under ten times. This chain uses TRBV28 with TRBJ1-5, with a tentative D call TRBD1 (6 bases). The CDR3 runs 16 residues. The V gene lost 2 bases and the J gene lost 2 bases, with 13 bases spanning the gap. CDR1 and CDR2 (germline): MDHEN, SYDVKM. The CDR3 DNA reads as TGTGCCAGCAGTTTAACGAGGGGGATCGGCAATCAGCCCCAGCATTTT. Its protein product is CASSLTRGIGNQPQHF.

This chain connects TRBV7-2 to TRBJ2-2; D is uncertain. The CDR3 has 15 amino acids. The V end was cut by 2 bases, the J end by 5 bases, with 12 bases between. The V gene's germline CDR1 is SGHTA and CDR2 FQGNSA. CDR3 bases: TGTGCCAGCAGCTTAAGTGGGGTCGTGACCGGGGAGCTGTTTTTT. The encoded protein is CASSLSGVVTGELFF. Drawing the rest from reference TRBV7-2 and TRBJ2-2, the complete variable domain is GAGVSQSPSNKVTEKGKDVELRCDPISGHTALYWYRQSLGQGLEFLIYFQGNSAPDKSGLPSDRFSAERTGGSVSTLTIQRTQQEDSAVYLCASSLSGVVTGELFFGEGSRLTVL.

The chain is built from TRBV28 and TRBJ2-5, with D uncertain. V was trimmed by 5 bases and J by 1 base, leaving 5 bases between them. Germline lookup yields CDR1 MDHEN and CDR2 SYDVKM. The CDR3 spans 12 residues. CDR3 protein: CASSGPQETQYF. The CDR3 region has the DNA TGTGCCAGCAGTGGGCCCCAAGAGACCCAGTACTTC.

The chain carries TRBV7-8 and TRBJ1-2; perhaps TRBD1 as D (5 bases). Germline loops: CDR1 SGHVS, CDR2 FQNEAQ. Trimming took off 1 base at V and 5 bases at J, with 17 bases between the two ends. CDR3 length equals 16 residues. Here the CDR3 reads CASSLDFGGIVYGYTF. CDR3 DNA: TGTGCCAGCAGCTTAGATTTCGGGGGAATCGTTTATGGCTACACCTTC.

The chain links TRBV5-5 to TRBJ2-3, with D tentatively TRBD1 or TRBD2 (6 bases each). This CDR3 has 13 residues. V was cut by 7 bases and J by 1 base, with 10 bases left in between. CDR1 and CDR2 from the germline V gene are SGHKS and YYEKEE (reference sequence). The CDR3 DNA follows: TGTGCCAGCGGGGGCGGGGGCACAGATACGCAGTATTTT. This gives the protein CASGGGGTDTQYF.

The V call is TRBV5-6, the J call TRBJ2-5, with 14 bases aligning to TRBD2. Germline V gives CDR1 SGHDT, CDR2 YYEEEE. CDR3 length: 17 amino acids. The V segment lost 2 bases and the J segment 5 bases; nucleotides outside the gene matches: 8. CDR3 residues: CASSFQTSGRAQETQYF. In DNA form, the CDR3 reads TGTGCCAGCAGCTTCCAGACTAGCGGGAGGGCCCAGGAGACCCAGTACTTC.

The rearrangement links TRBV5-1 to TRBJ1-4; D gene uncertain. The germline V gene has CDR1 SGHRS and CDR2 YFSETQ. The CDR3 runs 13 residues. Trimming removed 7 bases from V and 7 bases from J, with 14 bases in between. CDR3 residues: CASRRRVGEKLFF. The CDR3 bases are TGCGCCAGCCGGCGGAGAGTTGGTGAAAAACTGTTTTTT.

The CDR3 sequence: CASSLQGLSGNTIYF. CDR3 DNA sequence: TGCGCCAGCAGCTTACAGGGACTCTCTGGAAACACCATATATTTT. The V call is TRBV5-1, the J call TRBJ1-3; tentatively, D is TRBD1 (6 bases). Trimming cost V 2 bases and J 0 bases, with 9 bases left between them. CDR1 and CDR2 (germline): SGHRS, YFSETQ. This CDR3 has 15 residues.

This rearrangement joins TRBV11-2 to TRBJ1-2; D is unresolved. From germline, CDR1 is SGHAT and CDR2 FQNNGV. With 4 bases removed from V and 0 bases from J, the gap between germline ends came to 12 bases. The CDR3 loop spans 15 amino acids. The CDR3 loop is CASSSPRTANYGYTF. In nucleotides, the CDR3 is TGTGCCAGCAGCTCGCCCCGGACGGCTAACTATGGCTACACCTTC.

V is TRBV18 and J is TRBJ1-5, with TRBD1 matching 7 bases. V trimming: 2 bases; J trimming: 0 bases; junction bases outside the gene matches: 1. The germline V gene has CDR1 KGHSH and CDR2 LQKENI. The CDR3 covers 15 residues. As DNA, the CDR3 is TGTGCCAGCTCACCAGGGACAGATAGCAATCAGCCCCAGCATTTT. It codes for CASSPGTDSNQPQHF.

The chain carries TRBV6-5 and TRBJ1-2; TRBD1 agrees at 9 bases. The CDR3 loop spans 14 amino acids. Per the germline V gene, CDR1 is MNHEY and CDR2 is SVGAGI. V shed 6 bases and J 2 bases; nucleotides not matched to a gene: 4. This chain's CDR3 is CASRGQGGNYGYTF. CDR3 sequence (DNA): TGTGCCAGCAGGGGACAGGGTGGAAACTATGGCTACACCTTC.

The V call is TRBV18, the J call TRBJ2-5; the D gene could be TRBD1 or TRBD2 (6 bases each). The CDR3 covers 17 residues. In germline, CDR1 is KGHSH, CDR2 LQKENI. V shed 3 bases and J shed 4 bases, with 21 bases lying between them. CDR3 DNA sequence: TGTGCCAGCTCACCCGGGCTGGGCCGGGGGCAGGGAGAGACCCAGTACTTC. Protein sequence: CASSPGLGRGQGETQYF. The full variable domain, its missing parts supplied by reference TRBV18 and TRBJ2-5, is NAGVMQNPRHLVRRRGQEARLRCSPMKGHSHVYWYRQLPEEGLKFMVYLQKENIIDESGMPKERFSAEFPKEGPSILRIQQVVRGDSAAYFCASSPGLGRGQGETQYFGPGTRLLVL.

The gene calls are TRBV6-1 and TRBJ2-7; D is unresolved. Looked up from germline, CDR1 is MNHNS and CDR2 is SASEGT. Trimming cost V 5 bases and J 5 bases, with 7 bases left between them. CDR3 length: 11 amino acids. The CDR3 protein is CASSLRDEQYF. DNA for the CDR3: TGTGCCAGCAGTCTCCGGGACGAGCAGTACTTC.

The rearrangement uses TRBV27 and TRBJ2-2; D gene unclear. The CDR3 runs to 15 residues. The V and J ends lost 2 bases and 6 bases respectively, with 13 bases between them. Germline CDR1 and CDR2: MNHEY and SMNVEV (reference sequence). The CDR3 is CASSLGNSEPGELFF. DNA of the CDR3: TGTGCCAGCAGTTTAGGGAACTCCGAACCCGGGGAGCTGTTTTTT.